The T cell receptor beta chain under discussion was sequenced for a study of early T cells in non-severe SARS-CoV-2 infection. The V gene's germline CDR1 is DFQATT and CDR2 SNEGSKA (reference sequence). The CDR3 is made up of 13 amino acids. V was trimmed by 3 bases and J by 3 bases, leaving 11 bases between them. This clonotype was counted only a few times. Each CDR3 protein gets one entry after TCRdb re-called the 5' RACE reads with MiXCR. The sample holds approximately 110,000 distinct CDR3 sequences, 15% seen once. This chain connects TRBV20-1 to TRBJ1-2; D is possibly TRBD1 (5 bases). This TCR was recovered from an adult who was a healthcare worker with PCR-confirmed SARS-CoV-2 infection or an uninfected control (not recorded which). The sample taken for sequencing was whole blood. The chain's CDR3 is CSASSDSHYGYTF. In DNA, the CDR3 is TGCAGTGCTAGCAGCGACAGTCACTATGGCTACACCTTC.